This T cell receptor (beta chain) emerged from a study of Graves' ophthalmopathy and Graves' hyperthyroidism. Study results and caveats: For predicting ophthalmopathy progression, the model had roughly 64% sensitivity and roughly 76% specificity. Detection in blood was also observed for most expanded thyroid clonotypes above 0.001 frequency.

This clonotype was detected ten times or more. The antigen is not known. RNA transcripts were the template, and TCR beta CDR3 regions were amplified from them. HTBI primers primed a first-round RT-PCR, and a second-round multiplex PCR followed. TCRdb itself ran the multiplex PCR reads through MiXCR, one entry per CDR3 protein. The table records approximately 460,000 distinct CDR3 sequences, around 15% of them present only once. Physicians reached a diagnosis by relying on clinical symptoms, serum thyroxine, TRAb, thyroid ultrasound and orbital computed tomography. This CDR3 has 13 amino acids. Trimming pared 5 bases from V and 8 bases from J, leaving 15 bases between. In germline, CDR1 is SGHTA, CDR2 FQGNSA.

Sequencing input: blood. The chain is built from TRBV7-2 and TRBJ1-2; D remains unclear. The TCR comes from a woman aged 25 to 45 with Graves' ophthalmopathy. The CDR3 DNA sequence: TGTGCCAGCAGCCCGGGCCGAATACCCGGCTACACCTTC. It is translated as CASSPGRIPGYTF. Full variable domain (rest looked up from reference TRBV7-2 and TRBJ1-2): GAGVSQSPSNKVTEKGKDVELRCDPISGHTALYWYRQSLGQGLEFLIYFQGNSAPDKSGLPSDRFSAERTGGSVSTLTIQRTQQEDSAVYLCASSPGRIPGYTFGSGTRLTVV.